This T cell receptor (beta chain) was found in a study of beta chain features in type 1 diabetes. Study as a whole: On cell yields, gender and age, patients and healthy donors were similar.

Staining for CD45RO/CCR7/CD25/CD127/CD95/CD27 allowed sorting of CD4+ naive, central memory, regulatory and stem cell-like memory cells. Study-level results: Shortening that was moderate but significant affected the TCRB CDR3s of Type 1 diabetes patients in all four CD4+ subsets. The study left unresolved whether HLA type influences TCRB rearrangement. Within the patient group, naive, central memory and Treg TCRB repertoires appeared more similar to each other than within healthy donors.

Every isolated RNA sample was fully reverse transcribed, so sequencing captured expressed TCRB transcripts. Assay: immunoSEQ multiplex PCR; the TCRdb copy retains only in-frame clones and omits some. Here the sample spans 630,000 or so clones, around 15% being singletons. This clone has more than one count but fewer than ten. What it recognizes is unknown. The CDR3 spans 17 residues. Germline CDR1 and CDR2: LGHNA and YSLEER. The V and J ends lost 0 bases and 3 bases, in that order; junction bases with no gene match: 9. Sequenced material: naive CD4+ T cells from blood. This rearrangement joins TRBV4-3 to TRBJ2-3; 7 bases match TRBD2. The TCR originated in a man aged 18 to 29 with type 1 diabetes. The CDR3 here is CASSQEWRGGDTDTQYF. The CDR3 nucleotides are TGCGCCAGCAGCCAAGAGTGGCGCGGGGGAGATACAGATACGCAGTATTTT.